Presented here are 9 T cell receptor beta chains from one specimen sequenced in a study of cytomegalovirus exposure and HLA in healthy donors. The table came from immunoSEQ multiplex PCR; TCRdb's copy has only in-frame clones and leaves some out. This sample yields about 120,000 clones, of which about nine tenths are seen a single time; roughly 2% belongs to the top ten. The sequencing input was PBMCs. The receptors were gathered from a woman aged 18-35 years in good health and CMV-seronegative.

The CDR3 reads CASSLDHGRPQHF. CDR3 DNA: TGCGCCAGCAGCTTGGATCATGGGCGGCCCCAGCATTTT. This sequence joins TRBV5-1 and TRBJ1-5; D is ambiguous. Germline CDR1 and CDR2: SGHRS and YFSETQ. V was cut by 0 bases and J by 9 bases, with 10 bases left in between. The CDR3 totals 13 residues.

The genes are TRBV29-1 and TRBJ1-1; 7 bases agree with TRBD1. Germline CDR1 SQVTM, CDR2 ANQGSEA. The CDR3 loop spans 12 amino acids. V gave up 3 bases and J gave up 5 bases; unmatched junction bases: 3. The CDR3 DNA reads TGCAGCGTTGAGATACAGGGGACTGAAGCTTTCTTT. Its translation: CSVEIQGTEAFF.

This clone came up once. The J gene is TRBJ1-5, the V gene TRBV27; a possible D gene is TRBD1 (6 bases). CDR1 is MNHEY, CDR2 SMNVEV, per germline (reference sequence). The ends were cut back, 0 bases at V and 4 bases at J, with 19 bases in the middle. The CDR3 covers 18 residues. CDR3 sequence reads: CASSLSMQGPGPNQPQHF. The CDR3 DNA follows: TGTGCCAGCAGTTTATCGATGCAGGGGCCGGGGCCGAATCAGCCCCAGCATTTT.

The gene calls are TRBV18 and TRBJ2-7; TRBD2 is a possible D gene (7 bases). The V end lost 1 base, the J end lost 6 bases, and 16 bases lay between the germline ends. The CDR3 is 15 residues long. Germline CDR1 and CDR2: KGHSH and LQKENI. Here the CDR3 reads CASSPRRGGAGEQYF. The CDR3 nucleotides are TGTGCCAGCTCACCACGAAGGGGGGGGGCCGGCGAGCAGTACTTC. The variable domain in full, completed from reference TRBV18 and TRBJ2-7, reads NAGVMQNPRHLVRRRGQEARLRCSPMKGHSHVYWYRQLPEEGLKFMVYLQKENIIDESGMPKERFSAEFPKEGPSILRIQQVVRGDSAAYFCASSPRRGGAGEQYFGPGTRLTVT.

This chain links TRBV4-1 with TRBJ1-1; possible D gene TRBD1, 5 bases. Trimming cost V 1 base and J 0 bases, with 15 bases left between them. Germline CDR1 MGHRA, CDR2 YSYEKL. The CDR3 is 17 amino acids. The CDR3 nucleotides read TGCGCCAGCAGCCAAGTCTCTTCAGGGCCGATGAACACTGAAGCTTTCTTT. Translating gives CASSQVSSGPMNTEAFF.

The CDR3 nucleotides are TGTGCCAGCAGCTCGGGGGGGGACTCCTACGAGCAGTACTTC. Protein product: CASSSGGDSYEQYF. The rearrangement joins TRBV7-9 to TRBJ2-7; 8 bases are shared with TRBD2. The CDR3 loop spans 14 amino acids. Germline V gene sequence: CDR1 SEHNR, CDR2 FQNEAQ (reference sequence). V trimming: 4 bases; J trimming: 0 bases; junction bases outside the gene matches: 2.

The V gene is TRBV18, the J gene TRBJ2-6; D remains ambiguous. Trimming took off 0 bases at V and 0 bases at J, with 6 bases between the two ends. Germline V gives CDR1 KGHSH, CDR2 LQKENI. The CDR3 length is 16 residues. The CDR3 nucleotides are TGTGCCAGCTCACCACCGGGCCTCTCTGGGGCCAACGTCCTGACTTTC. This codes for CASSPPGLSGANVLTF. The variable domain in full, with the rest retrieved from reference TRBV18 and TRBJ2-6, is NAGVMQNPRHLVRRRGQEARLRCSPMKGHSHVYWYRQLPEEGLKFMVYLQKENIIDESGMPKERFSAEFPKEGPSILRIQQVVRGDSAAYFCASSPPGLSGANVLTFGAGSRLTVL.

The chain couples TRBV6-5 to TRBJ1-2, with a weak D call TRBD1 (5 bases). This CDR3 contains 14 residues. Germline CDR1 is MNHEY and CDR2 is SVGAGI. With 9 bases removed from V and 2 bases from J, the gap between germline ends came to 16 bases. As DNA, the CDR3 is TGTGCCAGTTCCCGAGCAGGACAAAACTATGGCTACACCTTC. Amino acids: CASSRAGQNYGYTF.

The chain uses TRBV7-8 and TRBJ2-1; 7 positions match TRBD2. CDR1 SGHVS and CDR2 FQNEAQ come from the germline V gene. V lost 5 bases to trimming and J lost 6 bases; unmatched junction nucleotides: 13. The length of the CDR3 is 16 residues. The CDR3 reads CASSTHTSVNGNEQFF. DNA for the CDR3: TGTGCCAGCAGCACCCATACTAGCGTCAATGGCAATGAGCAGTTCTTC. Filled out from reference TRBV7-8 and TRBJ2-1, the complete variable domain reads GAGVSQSPRYKVAKRGQDVALRCDPISGHVSLFWYQQALGQGPEFLTYFQNEAQLDKSGLPSDRFFAERPEGSVSTLKIQRTQQEDSAVYLCASSTHTSVNGNEQFFGPGTRLTVL.